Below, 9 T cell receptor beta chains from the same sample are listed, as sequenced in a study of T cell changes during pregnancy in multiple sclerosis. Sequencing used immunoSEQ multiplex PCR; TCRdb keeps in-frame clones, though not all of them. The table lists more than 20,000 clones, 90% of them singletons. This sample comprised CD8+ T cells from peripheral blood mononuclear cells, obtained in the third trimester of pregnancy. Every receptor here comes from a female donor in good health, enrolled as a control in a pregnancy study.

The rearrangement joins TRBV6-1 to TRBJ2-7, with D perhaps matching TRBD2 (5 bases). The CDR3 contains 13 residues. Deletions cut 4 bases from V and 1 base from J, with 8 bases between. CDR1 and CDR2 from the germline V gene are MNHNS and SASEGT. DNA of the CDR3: TGTGCCAGCAGTGGGGAGACTTCCTACGAGCAGTACTTC. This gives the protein CASSGETSYEQYF.

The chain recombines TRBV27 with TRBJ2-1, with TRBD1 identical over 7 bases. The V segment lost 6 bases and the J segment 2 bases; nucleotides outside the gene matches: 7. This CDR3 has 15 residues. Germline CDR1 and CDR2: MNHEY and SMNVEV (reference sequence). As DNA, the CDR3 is TGTGCCAGCAGCCTCACAGGGGATCCCTACAATGAGCAGTTCTTC. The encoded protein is CASSLTGDPYNEQFF.

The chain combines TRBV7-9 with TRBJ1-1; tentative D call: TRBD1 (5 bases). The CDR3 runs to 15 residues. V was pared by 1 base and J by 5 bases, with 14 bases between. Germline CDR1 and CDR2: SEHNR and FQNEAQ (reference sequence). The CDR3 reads CASSLEQGGWTEAFF. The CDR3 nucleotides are TGTGCCAGCAGCTTAGAGCAGGGAGGTTGGACTGAAGCTTTCTTT.

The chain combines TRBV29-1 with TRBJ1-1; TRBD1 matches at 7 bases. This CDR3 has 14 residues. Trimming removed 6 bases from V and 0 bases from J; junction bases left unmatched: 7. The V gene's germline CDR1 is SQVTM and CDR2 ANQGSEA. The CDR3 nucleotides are TGCAGCGTCGGCAGGGACAGCCTGAACACTGAAGCTTTCTTT. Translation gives CSVGRDSLNTEAFF.

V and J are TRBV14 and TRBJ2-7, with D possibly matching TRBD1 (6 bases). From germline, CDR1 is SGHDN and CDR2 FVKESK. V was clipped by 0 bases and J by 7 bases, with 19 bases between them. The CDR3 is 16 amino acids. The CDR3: CASSQDLTGISREQYF. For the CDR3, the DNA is TGTGCCAGCAGCCAAGATTTGACAGGTATCTCTAGGGAGCAGTACTTC.

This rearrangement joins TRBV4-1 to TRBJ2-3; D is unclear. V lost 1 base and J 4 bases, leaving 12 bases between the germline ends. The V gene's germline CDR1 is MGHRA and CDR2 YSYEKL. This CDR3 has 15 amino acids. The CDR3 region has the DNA TGCGCCAGCAGCCAAGTGGCGGCTAGAGCAGATACGCAGTATTTT. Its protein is CASSQVAARADTQYF.

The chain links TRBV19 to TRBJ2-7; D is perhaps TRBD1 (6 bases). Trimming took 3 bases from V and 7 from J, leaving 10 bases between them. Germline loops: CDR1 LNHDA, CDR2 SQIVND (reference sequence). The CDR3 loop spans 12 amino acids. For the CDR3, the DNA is TGTGCCAGTAGTATCCCGACAGGAGAGCAGTACTTC. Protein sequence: CASSIPTGEQYF.

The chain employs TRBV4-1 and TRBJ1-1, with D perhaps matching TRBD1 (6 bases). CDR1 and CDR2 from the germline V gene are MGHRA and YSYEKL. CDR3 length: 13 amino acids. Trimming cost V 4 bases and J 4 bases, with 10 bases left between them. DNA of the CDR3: TGCGCCAGCAGCCTAGGGACAAGCACTGAAGCTTTCTTT. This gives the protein CASSLGTSTEAFF.

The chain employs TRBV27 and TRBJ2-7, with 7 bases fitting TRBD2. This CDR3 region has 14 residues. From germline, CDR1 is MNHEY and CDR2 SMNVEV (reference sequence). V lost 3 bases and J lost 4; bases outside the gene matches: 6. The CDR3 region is CASSFGLAAYEQYF. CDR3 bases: TGTGCCAGCAGTTTTGGTCTAGCGGCTTACGAGCAGTACTTC.